The rows below give T cell receptor beta chains drawn from one sample of a study of T cell changes during pregnancy in multiple sclerosis. The data were produced by immunoSEQ multiplex PCR, yet TCRdb's version contains in-frame clones alone and is incomplete. Of just under 95,000 clones listed, roughly 92% were seen once; the top ten hold 2% to 3%. The sequencing here drew on peripheral blood, taken in the first trimester of pregnancy. The origin of the receptors is a female donor with multiple sclerosis, enrolled in a pregnancy study. Each CDR3 is given with its conserved first and last residue. D genes are given only for firm matches. Size is omitted from some rows. Given values are once, few, many or a class for expanded clones.

j_call v_call d_call clone_size cdr3_aa cdr3_nt
TRBJ2-7 TRBV2 - - CASRTAGIEQYF TGTGCCAGCAGGACCGCGGGGATCGAGCAGTACTTC
TRBJ2-7 TRBV7-2 - - CASSQKEPGAATLVYEQYF TGTGCCAGCAGCCAAAAGGAGCCAGGGGCAGCAACACTTGTCTACGAGCAGTACTTC
TRBJ1-5 TRBV21-1 - few CARRDRLPPGSNQPQHF TGTGCCCGTAGAGACAGGTTACCGCCCGGGAGCAATCAGCCCCAGCATTTT
TRBJ2-7 TRBV7-2 - - CASSLVGARIRYEQYF TGTGCCAGCAGCCTAGTGGGCGCCCGAATCAGGTACGAGCAGTACTTC
TRBJ2-7 TRBV7-6 - - CASSPPGEPYEQYF TGTGCCAGCAGCCCCCCAGGGGAACCCTACGAGCAGTACTTC
TRBJ2-2 TRBV7-9 - - CASSPLWGGLKWYTGELFF TGTGCCAGCAGCCCGCTCTGGGGGGGCTTAAAATGGTACACCGGGGAGCTGTTTTTT
TRBJ1-4 TRBV5-1 - - CASSLGRQGSGKLFF TGCGCCAGCAGCTTGGGTCGGCAGGGGAGTGGAAAACTGTTTTTT
TRBJ2-7 TRBV7-9 - - CASLTPDRPYEQYF TGTGCCAGCCTGACCCCGGACAGACCCTACGAGCAGTACTTC
TRBJ2-1 TRBV29-1 TRBD1 - CSASTGTHEQFF TGCAGCGCCTCGACAGGGACCCATGAGCAGTTCTTC
TRBJ2-3 TRBV12-2 - - CASRPRALLQRNRKGGTDTQYF TGTGCAAGTCGCCCACGGGCGCTCCTGCAGCGAAACCGGAAAGGGGGCACAGATACGCAGTATTTT
TRBJ2-3 TRBV2 - - CASSSERFITDTQYF TGTGCCAGCTCCTCGGAGCGGTTTATCACAGATACGCAGTATTTT
TRBJ1-3 TRBV10-3 - - CAGKDSVSPGNTIYF TGTGCAGGAAAGGACAGTGTGTCTCCTGGAAACACCATATATTTT
TRBJ2-1 TRBV6-6 TRBD2 - CAIRTSGRFYEQFF TGTGCCATCCGTACTAGCGGGAGATTCTATGAGCAGTTCTTC
TRBJ1-1 TRBV28 - - CASSFLAGMNTEAFF TGTGCCAGCAGTTTCCTGGCAGGGATGAACACTGAAGCTTTCTTT
TRBJ2-7 TRBV6-5 - once CATRNQGSYEQYF TGTGCCACCCGAAATCAGGGATCCTACGAGCAGTACTTC
TRBJ2-2 TRBV29-1 - few CSVEVWGAGELFF TGCAGCGTTGAAGTTTGGGGAGCCGGGGAGCTGTTTTTT
TRBJ2-7 TRBV27 - - CASSWGHRYEQYF TGTGCCAGCAGTTGGGGACACCGCTACGAGCAGTACTTC
TRBJ2-5 TRBV6-1 TRBD1 - CASSGGAGGSETQYF TGTGCCAGCAGTGGTGGGGCAGGGGGCTCAGAGACCCAGTACTTC
TRBJ2-1 TRBV6-1 TRBD2 - CASSEALAGISYNEQFF TGTGCCAGCAGTGAAGCTTTAGCGGGGATCTCCTACAATGAGCAGTTCTTC
TRBJ1-2 TRBV2 - once CASSGVGGWNYGYTF TGTGCCAGCAGTGGGGTTGGGGGGTGGAACTATGGCTACACCTTC
TRBJ1-5 TRBV19 - - CASSIDPIRGVYQPQHF TGTGCCAGTAGTATAGACCCAATCCGGGGGGTCTATCAGCCCCAGCATTTT
TRBJ2-7 TRBV7-8 - - CASSLGRAGAGEQYF TGTGCCAGCAGCTTAGGTCGGGCAGGGGCGGGTGAGCAGTACTTC
TRBJ2-1 TRBV18 - - CASSPPQGNEQFF TGTGCCAGCTCACCACCACAGGGCAATGAGCAGTTCTTC
TRBJ2-7 TRBV6-6 TRBD1 - CASSYSGQHYEQYF TGTGCCAGCAGTTACTCGGGACAGCACTACGAGCAGTACTTC
TRBJ1-2 TRBV25-1 - - CASSETSGYTF TGTGCCAGCAGTGAGACATCTGGCTACACCTTC
TRBJ2-1 TRBV19 TRBD2 - CASSIAGGGLRFNEQFF TGTGCCAGTAGTATAGCCGGGGGGGGGCTTCGGTTCAATGAGCAGTTCTTC
TRBJ2-2 TRBV14 TRBD1 - CASSTWGQGSGELFF TGTGCCAGCAGCACGTGGGGACAGGGGTCCGGGGAGCTGTTTTTT
TRBJ1-1 TRBV5-1 TRBD1 few CASSLDREVGAFF TGCGCCAGCAGCTTAGACAGGGAGGTGGGAGCTTTCTTT
TRBJ1-1 TRBV19 TRBD1 - CASSRDRAGNTEAFF TGTGCCAGTAGCAGGGACAGGGCTGGGAACACTGAAGCTTTCTTT
TRBJ1-5 TRBV28 - once CASRDLGNQPQHF TGTGCCTCCCGGGATTTGGGGAATCAGCCCCAGCATTTT
TRBJ2-7 TRBV10-3 TRBD1 - CAISGRGGDRGSYEQYF TGTGCCATCAGTGGTCGGGGGGGGGACAGGGGTTCCTACGAGCAGTACTTC
TRBJ1-1 TRBV6-5 TRBD1 - CASSRDRHTVAFF TGTGCCAGCAGCCGGGACAGGCATACGGTAGCTTTCTTT
TRBJ2-3 TRBV6-5 - - CASSYVGGGTDTQYF TGTGCCAGCAGTTACGTCGGTGGTGGCACAGATACGCAGTATTTT
TRBJ1-3 TRBV30 - once CAWTGSGNTIYF TGTGCCTGGACAGGCTCTGGAAACACCATATATTTT
TRBJ2-3 TRBV11-2 TRBD2 - CASSLSGTSGLKRDTQYF TGTGCCAGCAGCCTCTCCGGGACTAGCGGCCTAAAGCGGGATACGCAGTATTTT
TRBJ1-1 TRBV9 - few CASSVGGENTEAFF TGTGCCAGCAGCGTAGGGGGAGAGAACACTGAAGCTTTCTTT
TRBJ2-7 TRBV15 TRBD1 - CATSRGLGTGKGDEQYF TGTGCCACCAGCAGAGGCCTCGGGACAGGGAAAGGAGACGAGCAGTACTTC
TRBJ2-1 TRBV9 - - CASSARFNEQFF TGTGCCAGCAGCGCCAGATTCAATGAGCAGTTCTTC
TRBJ2-7 TRBV5-1 TRBD1 - CASRMRTGAYEQYF TGCGCCAGCAGGATGCGGACAGGGGCCTACGAGCAGTACTTC
TRBJ2-4 TRBV5-4 TRBD1 - CASSPGTGRNIQYF TGTGCCAGCAGCCCCGGGACAGGGAGGAACATTCAGTACTTC
TRBJ1-5 TRBV28 TRBD1 few CASLGQGLDFQHF TGTGCCAGCCTAGGACAGGGCTTGGATTTCCAGCATTTT
TRBJ2-7 TRBV4-1 TRBD2 - CASSYQAGGIYEQYF TGCGCCAGCAGCTATCAAGCGGGAGGGATCTACGAGCAGTACTTC
TRBJ2-2 TRBV9 - - CASSVSAGGGTGELFF TGTGCCAGCAGCGTATCGGCAGGAGGTGGCACCGGGGAGCTGTTTTTT
TRBJ2-2 TRBV19 TRBD2 once CASSSTSGTRNTGELFF TGTGCCAGTAGTTCGACTAGCGGGACCCGGAACACCGGGGAGCTGTTTTTT
TRBJ1-1 TRBV29-1 - few CSVETAVNEAFF TGCAGCGTTGAAACGGCGGTAAATGAAGCTTTCTTT
TRBJ2-1 TRBV19 - - CASNPAGPYNEQFF TGTGCCAGTAACCCGGCGGGACCCTACAATGAGCAGTTCTTC
TRBJ2-3 TRBV4-1 TRBD1 - CASTRDRGRRADTQYF TGCGCCAGCACCCGGGACAGGGGGCGCAGAGCAGATACGCAGTATTTT
TRBJ2-7 TRBV28 TRBD2 - CASSLLSRGLAVYEQYF TGTGCCAGCAGTTTACTGTCGAGGGGACTAGCGGTTTACGAGCAGTACTTC
TRBJ2-7 TRBV5-8 - few CASSGQGSYEQYF TGTGCCAGCAGTGGCCAGGGTTCCTACGAGCAGTACTTC
TRBJ1-5 TRBV28 - - CASSTGRGYQPQHF TGTGCCAGCAGTACAGGGAGAGGCTATCAGCCCCAGCATTTT
TRBJ1-2 TRBV9 - - CASSVDGGNYGYTF TGTGCCAGCAGCGTAGACGGCGGTAACTATGGCTACACCTTC
TRBJ2-2 TRBV5-1 - - CASSSLTGNTGELFF TGCGCCAGCAGCTCGTTGACAGGGAACACCGGGGAGCTGTTTTTT
TRBJ2-3 TRBV6-1 TRBD1 few CASGDSWKDTQYF TGTGCCAGCGGGGACAGCTGGAAAGATACGCAGTATTTT
TRBJ2-3 TRBV28 TRBD1 - CASSLTGRRSTDTQYF TGTGCCAGCAGCCTGACAGGGAGAAGGAGCACAGATACGCAGTATTTT